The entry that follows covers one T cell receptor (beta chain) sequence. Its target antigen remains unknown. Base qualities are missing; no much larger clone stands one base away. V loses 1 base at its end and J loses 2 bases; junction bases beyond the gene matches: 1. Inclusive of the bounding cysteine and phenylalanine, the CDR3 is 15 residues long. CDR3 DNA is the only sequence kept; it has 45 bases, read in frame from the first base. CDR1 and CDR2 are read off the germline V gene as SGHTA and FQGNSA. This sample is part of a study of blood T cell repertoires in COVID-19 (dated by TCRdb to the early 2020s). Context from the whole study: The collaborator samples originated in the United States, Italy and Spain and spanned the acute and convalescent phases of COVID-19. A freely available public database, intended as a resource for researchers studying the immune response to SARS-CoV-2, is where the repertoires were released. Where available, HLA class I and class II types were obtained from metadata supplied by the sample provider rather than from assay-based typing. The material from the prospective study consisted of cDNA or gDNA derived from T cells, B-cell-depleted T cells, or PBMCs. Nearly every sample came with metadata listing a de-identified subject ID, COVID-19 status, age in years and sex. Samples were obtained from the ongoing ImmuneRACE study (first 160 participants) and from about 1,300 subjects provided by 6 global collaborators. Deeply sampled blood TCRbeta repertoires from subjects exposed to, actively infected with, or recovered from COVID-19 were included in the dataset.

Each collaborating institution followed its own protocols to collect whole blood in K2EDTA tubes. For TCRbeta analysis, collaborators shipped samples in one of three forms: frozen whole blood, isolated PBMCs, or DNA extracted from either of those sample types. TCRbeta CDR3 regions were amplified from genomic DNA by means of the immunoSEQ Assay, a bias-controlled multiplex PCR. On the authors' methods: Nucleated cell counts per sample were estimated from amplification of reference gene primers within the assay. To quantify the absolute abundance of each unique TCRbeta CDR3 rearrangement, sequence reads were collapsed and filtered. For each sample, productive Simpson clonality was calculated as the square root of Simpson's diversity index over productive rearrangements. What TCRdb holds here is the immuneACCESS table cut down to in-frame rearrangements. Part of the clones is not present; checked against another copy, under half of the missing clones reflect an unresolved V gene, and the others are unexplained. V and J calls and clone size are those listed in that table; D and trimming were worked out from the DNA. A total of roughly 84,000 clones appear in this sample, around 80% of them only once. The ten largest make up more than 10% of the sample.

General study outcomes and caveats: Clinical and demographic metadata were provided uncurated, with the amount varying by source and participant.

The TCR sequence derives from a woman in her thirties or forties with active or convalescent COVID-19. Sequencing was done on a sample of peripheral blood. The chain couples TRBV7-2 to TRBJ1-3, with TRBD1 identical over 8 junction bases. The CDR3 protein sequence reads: CASSLVTGAGNTIYF. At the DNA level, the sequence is TGTGCCAGCAGCTTAGTGACAGGGGCTGGAAACACCATATATTTT.